A selection of T cell receptor beta chains follows, all from one sample in a study of shared clonotypes between healthy human individuals. Here immunoSEQ multiplex PCR was the method, and the copy in TCRdb shows in-frame clones only, minus some. The sample consists of about 2.4 million clones, roughly nine tenths of them appearing once. The sequencing input was naive CD4+ T cells sorted from blood. The receptors were gathered from a man younger than 30 in good health. The CDR3 runs from the conserved cysteine through the conserved F or W. The D gene is left open where the match is weak. Where a row states a size, it is once, few, many or the class of an expanded clone; other rows omit it.

length	J	size	V	D	DNA	CDR3
13	TRBJ1-5	few	TRBV6-5	TRBD1	TGTGCCAGCAGTCGGGACAGAAATCAGCCCCAGCATTTT	CASSRDRNQPQHF
14	TRBJ1-1	NA	TRBV29-1	NA	TGCAGCGTTGAAAGGCAGATGATTAACACTGAAGCTTTCTTT	CSVERQMINTEAFF
15	TRBJ2-7	NA	TRBV5-6	NA	TGTGCCAGCAGCTTGGAGCCAGTATTCTCCTACGAGCAGTACTTC	CASSLEPVFSYEQYF
14	TRBJ2-7	NA	TRBV9	TRBD1	TGTGCCAGCAGCGCTTCCGGGACAGGCTACGAGCAGTACTTC	CASSASGTGYEQYF
13	TRBJ2-7	NA	TRBV7-9	NA	TGTGCCAGCAGCTTAGTAAGGGATGGCGAGCAGTACTTC	CASSLVRDGEQYF
15	TRBJ2-7	NA	TRBV5-1	TRBD1	TGCGCCAGCAGTCAGCAGGACAGGGATCTCGACGAGCAGTACTTC	CASSQQDRDLDEQYF
13	TRBJ1-1	few	TRBV30	NA	TGTGCCTGGAGGGGACAAGGGGGTACCGAAGCTTTCTTT	CAWRGQGGTEAFF
12	TRBJ2-7	NA	TRBV10-3	TRBD2	TGTGCCATAGCGGGGACGCAAGGGGAGCAGTACTTC	CAIAGTQGEQYF
14	TRBJ2-7	NA	TRBV7-6	TRBD1	TGTGCCAGCAGTCTCCGGGACAGGGGGACCGAGCAGTACTTC	CASSLRDRGTEQYF
14	TRBJ2-7	NA	TRBV19	NA	TGTGCCAGTAGTATCCCCGGACAGTCCTACGAGCAGTACTTC	CASSIPGQSYEQYF
16	TRBJ2-5	NA	TRBV5-1	NA	TGCGCCAGCAGCTTGCAGGCGGCGGGAACTGGGGAGACCCAGTACTTC	CASSLQAAGTGETQYF
14	TRBJ1-5	once	TRBV5-6	TRBD1	TGTGCCAGCAGCTGGACAGGGGGCGATCAGCCCCAGCATTTT	CASSWTGGDQPQHF
10	TRBJ1-1	few	TRBV2	NA	TGTGCCAGCAGTGAAGAGGGAACTTTCTTT	CASSEEGTFF
14	TRBJ1-1	NA	TRBV5-1	NA	TGCGCCAGCGCAGACCAATCTGGGGGCACTGAAGCTTTCTTT	CASADQSGGTEAFF
18	TRBJ2-6	NA	TRBV19	NA	TGTGCCAGTAGTATGGGGTCGGAAACCTTCTCTGGGGCCAACGTCCTGACTTTC	CASSMGSETFSGANVLTF
17	TRBJ1-6	NA	TRBV7-9	NA	TGTGCCAGCAGCTTAAAGGGCATGAGCTCCTATAATTCACCCCTCCACTTT	CASSLKGMSSYNSPLHF
13	TRBJ1-2	NA	TRBV29-1	TRBD1	TGCAGCGTTGAATTAGGGGACAGGGCAGGCTACACCTTC	CSVELGDRAGYTF
13	TRBJ2-5	NA	TRBV16	NA	TGTGCCAGCAGCCAAAGCCTCCAGGAGACCCAGTACTTC	CASSQSLQETQYF
14	TRBJ1-1	few	TRBV19	NA	TGTGCCAGTAGTCCCTGGACGAGCGACACTGAAGCTTTCTTT	CASSPWTSDTEAFF
14	TRBJ1-1	NA	TRBV18	NA	TGTGCCAGCTCACCACCGCCTAATCCCCGCGAAGCTTTCTTT	CASSPPPNPREAFF
19	TRBJ2-7	NA	TRBV5-6	TRBD2	TGTGCCAGCAGCGGTGGGCTCCTACTAGCGGGGGGGATCTCCTACGAGCAGTACTTC	CASSGGLLLAGGISYEQYF
13	TRBJ1-5	NA	TRBV5-1	NA	TGCGCCAGCAGTGGTGGGGGGAATCAGCCCCAGCATTTT	CASSGGGNQPQHF
18	TRBJ2-3	NA	TRBV2	TRBD2	TGTGCCAGCAGGGGGAGGGTGGTACTAGCTACTAGGACAGATACGCAGTATTTT	CASRGRVVLATRTDTQYF
16	TRBJ1-5	NA	TRBV28	TRBD1	TGTGCCAGCAGAAAGGGACAGGGGGTTGGAGGTCAGCCCCAGCATTTT	CASRKGQGVGGQPQHF
15	TRBJ2-1	NA	TRBV7-8	TRBD2	TGTGCCAGCAGCTTAATCCCCCAAGGCGGGGGTGAGCAGTTCTTC	CASSLIPQGGGEQFF